The 9 T cell receptor beta chains below come from one sample, sequenced in a study of patients and donors after allogeneic stem cell transplantation. TCRdb re-derived calls from the RT-PCR reads in MiXCR, one entry per CDR3 protein. The repertoire holds some 880,000 distinct CDR3 sequences, with approximately 19% as singletons. Sequenced input: blood, either unsorted or a sorted T cell fraction (not recorded which). The receptors derive from a human donor who was either an allogeneic HSCT recipient or a stem cell or donor lymphocyte infusion donor (not recorded which). It is not recorded whose cells these are; they may come from a transplant donor.

The V and J genes are TRBV5-1 and TRBJ2-5, with D possibly TRBD2 on 6 matching bases. V lost 7 bases to trimming and J lost 3 bases, with 16 bases between them. The CDR3 runs 14 residues. In germline, CDR1 is SGHRS, CDR2 YFSETQ. The CDR3 loop is CASVGGTSKETQYF. In DNA, the CDR3 is TGCGCCAGCGTCGGCGGGACCTCAAAAGAGACCCAGTACTTC.

This sequence joins TRBV2 and TRBJ2-3; tentatively, D is TRBD2 (5 bases). From germline, CDR1 is SNHLY and CDR2 FYNNEI. The CDR3 runs 12 residues. Trimming removed 8 bases from V and 3 bases from J, with 9 bases in between. This CDR3 is CASWTGTDTQYF. CDR3 in DNA: TGTGCCAGCTGGACGGGGACAGATACGCAGTATTTT.

V gene TRBV6-1 combines with J gene TRBJ2-1, with 9 bases matching TRBD2. The CDR3 is 15 residues long. Germline CDR1 reads MNHNS; CDR2 reads SASEGT. Losses at the gene ends were 6 bases for V and 7 bases for J; bases not matched to a gene: 10. The CDR3 protein is CASRGLALPLNEQFF. CDR3 in DNA: TGTGCCAGCAGAGGACTAGCGCTCCCGCTAAATGAGCAGTTCTTC.

V usage is TRBV20-1 and J usage is TRBJ2-7; D is tentatively TRBD1 or TRBD2 (5 bases each). There are 16 residues in the CDR3. Trimming took 0 bases from V and 0 from J, leaving 15 bases between them. CDR1 and CDR2 from the germline V gene are DFQATT and SNEGSKA (reference sequence). CDR3 nucleotide sequence: TGCAGTGCTAGAGATCTCGGGGCCGCCGCCTCCTACGAGCAGTACTTC. This translates into CSARDLGAAASYEQYF.

The J gene is TRBJ2-7, the V gene TRBV19, with D uncertain. Trimming removed 3 bases at V and 1 base at J, with 7 bases between. The germline V gene has CDR1 LNHDA and CDR2 SQIVND (reference sequence). The CDR3 spans 13 residues. CDR3 DNA: TGTGCCAGTAGTATTGGACCGTCCTACGAGCAGTACTTC. Its translation is CASSIGPSYEQYF.

This chain joins TRBV12-3 or TRBV12-4 and TRBJ2-7; D gene unclear. The V and J ends lost 6 bases and 0 bases respectively, with 12 bases between them. The CDR3 is 14 residues long. CDR3 region: CASSWSWDSYEQYF. The CDR3 coding sequence is TGTGCCAGCAGCTGGAGCTGGGACTCCTACGAGCAGTACTTC.

In nucleotides, the CDR3 is TGTGCCAGCAGCTTAGAGGCTAGCGGGAGTAGGGATGAGCAGTTCTTC. Translation: CASSLEASGSRDEQFF. This sequence joins TRBV7-9 and TRBJ2-1; 10 nucleotides match TRBD2. From germline, CDR1 is SEHNR and CDR2 FQNEAQ (reference sequence). The CDR3 runs 16 residues. With 1 base clipped from V and 8 bases from J, the junction kept 8 bases outside the gene matches.

In this sample, this clonotype turned up a few times. This chain links TRBV20-1 with TRBJ2-4; a possible D gene is TRBD2 (5 bases). Trimming pared 3 bases from V and 0 bases from J, leaving 12 bases between. The CDR3 length is 15 residues. Germline CDR1 DFQATT, CDR2 SNEGSKA (reference sequence). The CDR3: CSASSADLAKNIQYF. As DNA, the CDR3 is TGCAGTGCTAGTAGCGCCGACCTAGCCAAAAACATTCAGTACTTC.

The chain employs TRBV6-1 and TRBJ2-2; 12 bases are a match to TRBD1. The germline V gene encodes CDR1 MNHNS and CDR2 SASEGT. V shed 8 bases, J shed 1 base, and the junction held 11 bases outside the gene matches. The CDR3 consists of 18 residues. CDR3 nucleotides: TGTGCCAGCTCCCGGGACAGGGGGCGCGCGGTGAACACCGGGGAGCTGTTTTTT. Its protein is CASSRDRGRAVNTGELFF.